This T cell receptor (beta chain) was captured in a study of T cell responses to AZD1222 COVID-19 vaccine. Findings and caveats of the study: Most donors were white British and more were female, and clonal diversity was possibly underestimated.

The germline CDR1 and CDR2 sequences are SGHRS and YFSETQ. The CDR3 runs to 15 residues. Trimming shortened V by 6 bases and J by 0 bases, and 13 bases separated the two germline ends. The repertoire was sequenced with immunoSEQ multiplex PCR; TCRdb's copy has only in-frame clones and lacks some. The data contain tens of thousands of clones, about 87% of them singletons. In regard to this clone: As yet, its antigen is unknown.

The sequence came from an adult who received the AZD1222 COVID-19 vaccine. V is TRBV5-1 and J is TRBJ1-3; D call uncertain. Sample: peripheral blood, taken 28 days after the second AZD1222 dose. The CDR3 DNA sequence: TGCGCCAGCAACGAGGGCAGAAACTCTGGAAACACCATATATTTT. Its protein product is CASNEGRNSGNTIYF.